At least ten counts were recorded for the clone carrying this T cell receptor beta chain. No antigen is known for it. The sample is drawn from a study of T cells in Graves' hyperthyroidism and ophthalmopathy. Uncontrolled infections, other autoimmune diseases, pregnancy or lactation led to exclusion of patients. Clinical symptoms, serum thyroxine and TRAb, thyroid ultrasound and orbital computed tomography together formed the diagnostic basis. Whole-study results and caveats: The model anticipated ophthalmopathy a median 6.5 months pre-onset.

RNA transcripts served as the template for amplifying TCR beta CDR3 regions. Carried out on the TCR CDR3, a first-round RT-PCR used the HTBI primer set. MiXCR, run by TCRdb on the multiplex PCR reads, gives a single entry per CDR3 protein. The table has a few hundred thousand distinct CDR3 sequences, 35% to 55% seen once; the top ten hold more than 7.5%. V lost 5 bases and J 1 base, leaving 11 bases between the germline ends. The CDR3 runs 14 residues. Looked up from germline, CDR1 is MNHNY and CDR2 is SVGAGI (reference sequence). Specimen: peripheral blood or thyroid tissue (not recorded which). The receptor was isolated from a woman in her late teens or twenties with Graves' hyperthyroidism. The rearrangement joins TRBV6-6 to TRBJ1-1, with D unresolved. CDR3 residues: CASSHTQWNTEAFF. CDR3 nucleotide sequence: TGTGCCAGCAGTCACACACAGTGGAACACTGAAGCTTTCTTT.